A selection of T cell receptor beta chains follows, all from one sample in a study of blood T cell repertoires in COVID-19. Using immunoSEQ multiplex PCR, the repertoire was profiled, and TCRdb retains in-frame clones only, with some absent. The profile shows 310,000 or so clones, 80% to 95% of them singletons. The sequencing input was PBMCs or T cells enriched from blood (not recorded which). The receptor source for this set is a woman aged 25-40 years who had recovered from COVID-19. Each CDR3 is given with its conserved first and last residue. Each record gives: clone size, J gene, CDR3 length, V gene, D gene, CDR3 DNA, CDR3 protein. The D gene is left open where the match is weak. Expanded clones get a size class; other rows say once, few or many, or leave the size out.

NA,TRBJ2-3,15,TRBV29-1,NA,TGCAGCGTTGAGAGGGCTGGGACTAGCACAGATACGCAGTATTTT,CSVERAGTSTDTQYF
NA,TRBJ1-5,13,TRBV6-6,NA,TGTGCCAGCAGCTTGACTGTCGATCAGCCCCAGCATTTT,CASSLTVDQPQHF
once,TRBJ1-1,14,TRBV4-3,TRBD1,TGCGCCAGCAGCCAGGACAGGGTGAACACTGAAGCTTTCTTT,CASSQDRVNTEAFF
NA,TRBJ1-5,16,TRBV5-6,TRBD1,TGTGCCAGCAGCTTGGCAGCGGGACAGGGGAATCAGCCCCAGCATTTT,CASSLAAGQGNQPQHF
once,TRBJ2-1,16,TRBV5-6,TRBD2,TGTGCCACCCACTACGCTAGCGGGATATCCTACAATGAGCAGTTCTTC,CATHYASGISYNEQFF
NA,TRBJ2-1,13,TRBV7-9,TRBD2,TGTGCCAGCAGCCTACGGACTAGCGGGGCCCCGATCTTC,CASSLRTSGAPIF
NA,TRBJ1-4,15,TRBV30,NA,TGTGCCTGGAGTATGGAGGGGATAGCTAATGAAAAACTGTTTTTT,CAWSMEGIANEKLFF
NA,TRBJ2-1,16,TRBV18,TRBD1,TGTGCCAGCTCACCACGGGCAGGACAGGCTTACAATGAGCAGTTCTTC,CASSPRAGQAYNEQFF
NA,TRBJ2-3,12,TRBV5-1,NA,TGCGCCAGCAGCGTCTCCCGGGATACGCAGTATTTT,CASSVSRDTQYF
NA,TRBJ2-7,15,TRBV27,TRBD2,TGTGCCAGCAGGGACCCGGGACTAGATCGGAACGAGCAGTACTTC,CASRDPGLDRNEQYF
NA,TRBJ2-7,14,TRBV7-2,NA,TGTGCCAGCAGCTGGGGGTTGGACAGCTACGAGCAGTACTTC,CASSWGLDSYEQYF
NA,TRBJ1-2,14,TRBV6-5,NA,TGTGCCAGCAGCCAGGCGGGAGGATCTGGGGGCTACACCTTC,CASSQAGGSGGYTF
NA,TRBJ1-1,17,TRBV29-1,NA,TGCAGCGTTGAAGATGGTTCTGACAGTCGGCTTTCCACTGAAGCTTTCTTT,CSVEDGSDSRLSTEAFF
NA,TRBJ2-1,14,TRBV9,NA,TGTGCCAGCAGCGTAGGAGGGAGAAACAATGAGCAGTTCTTC,CASSVGGRNNEQFF
NA,TRBJ1-5,15,TRBV7-2,NA,TGTGCCAGCAGCTTAGGGCTACAGGGTAGTCAGCCCCAGCATTTT,CASSLGLQGSQPQHF
NA,TRBJ2-7,12,TRBV9,TRBD2,TGTGCCAGCAGCACCGGGGGGGGCGAGCAGTACTTC,CASSTGGGEQYF
once,TRBJ2-1,15,TRBV28,TRBD1,TGTGCCAGCAGTCTGACAGGGGGGACCTACAATGAGCAGTTCTTC,CASSLTGGTYNEQFF
NA,TRBJ1-1,12,TRBV28,NA,TGTGCCAGCGGAACGGCGGGAGGACGCGCTTTCTTT,CASGTAGGRAFF
NA,TRBJ1-5,16,TRBV5-6,NA,TGTGCCAGCAGCTCCATGACAGGAAGTACCAATCAGCCCCAGCATTTT,CASSSMTGSTNQPQHF
NA,TRBJ2-3,13,TRBV11-3,NA,TGTGCCAGCAGCCCAGTGTTCCGCGATACGCAGTATTTT,CASSPVFRDTQYF
NA,TRBJ2-1,16,TRBV9,TRBD2,TGTGCCAGCAGCGCCAGGACTAGCGGGAGGGACAATGAGCAGTTCTTC,CASSARTSGRDNEQFF
NA,TRBJ2-2,11,TRBV3-1/TRBV3-2,NA,TGTGCCAGCAGCGACATTTGGGAGCTGTTTTTT,CASSDIWELFF
NA,TRBJ2-7,14,TRBV3-1/TRBV3-2,NA,TGTGCCAGCAGCCGGACAGAAAATACCTACGAGCAGTACTTC,CASSRTENTYEQYF
NA,TRBJ2-3,14,TRBV12-5,TRBD1,TGTGCTAGTGGTGTGGGACAGCCCACAGATACGCAGTATTTT,CASGVGQPTDTQYF
NA,TRBJ1-5,16,TRBV28,NA,TGTGCCAGCAGCCCACTGGGGGGGAATAGCAATCAGCCCCAGCATTTT,CASSPLGGNSNQPQHF
NA,TRBJ1-3,17,TRBV9,NA,TGTGCCAGCAGCGTAGAAGGGGGGGCCTACTCTGGAAACACCATATATTTT,CASSVEGGAYSGNTIYF